The 10 T cell receptor beta chains reported below all come from one sample, sequenced in a study of blood T cell repertoires in COVID-19. Assay: immunoSEQ multiplex PCR; the TCRdb copy retains only in-frame clones and omits some. The sample gives under 150,000 clones, around 85% of which show up once; about 13% is in the top ten. The sequenced sample was peripheral blood. The receptors were sampled from a human donor in a cohort sampled during active COVID-19.

Regarding this clone: This CDR3 is also generated by other DNA sequences in the sample. V usage is TRBV3-1 (or the pseudogene TRBV3-2) and J usage is TRBJ1-5, with D possibly being TRBD1 (6 bases). The CDR3 is 14 residues long. Trimming took off 0 bases at V and 4 bases at J, with 7 bases between the two ends. Germline CDR1 LGHDT, CDR2 YNNKEL (reference sequence). Here the CDR3 reads CASSQDRGNQPQHF. The CDR3 DNA follows: TGTGCCAGCAGCCAAGATAGGGGGAATCAGCCCCAGCATTTT.

This clone was counted once. This chain joins TRBV28 and TRBJ1-5; TRBD1 might be the D (6 bases). The germline gives CDR1 MDHEN, CDR2 SYDVKM. Trimming removed 7 bases at V and 5 bases at J, with 15 bases between. The CDR3 loop spans 14 amino acids. The CDR3 coding sequence is TGTGCCAGCATCGCCACGGGGGGCCATCAGCCCCAGCATTTT. It encodes CASIATGGHQPQHF.

The CDR3 sequence: CAGSSGTGTYEQYF. CDR3 coding DNA: TGTGCCGGTTCATCCGGGACAGGGACCTACGAGCAGTACTTC. The genes are TRBV6-5 and TRBJ2-7; 9 bases are shared with TRBD1. Germline values: CDR1 MNHEY, CDR2 SVGAGI. This CDR3 has 14 residues. The V and J ends lost 11 bases and 2 bases, in that order; junction bases with no gene match: 10.

In this sample, this clone turned up a few times. This chain links TRBV7-2 with TRBJ1-2; D might be TRBD1 (6 bases). Germline V CDR1 and CDR2: SGHTA, FQGNSA. With 0 bases removed from V and 2 bases from J, the gap between germline ends came to 10 bases. The length of the CDR3 is 15 residues. CDR3 nucleotide sequence: TGTGCCAGCAGCTTAGCCGGGACAAAAAACTATGGCTACACCTTC. Its protein product is CASSLAGTKNYGYTF.

The rearrangement links TRBV6-4 to TRBJ2-5; TRBD2 might be the D (5 bases). The CDR3 runs 14 residues. Looked up from germline, CDR1 is MRHNA and CDR2 is SNTAGT. The V and J ends lost 1 base and 5 bases respectively, with 11 bases between them. In nucleotides, the CDR3 is TGTGCCAGCAGTGACTACGGTAGCGCGGAGACCCAGTACTTC. Amino acid sequence: CASSDYGSAETQYF.

V and J are TRBV29-1 and TRBJ2-7; TRBD2 matches 8 bases. The junction had 5 bases not matched to a gene; V was cut back by 1 base and J by 0 bases. This CDR3 has 15 residues. Germline assignment: CDR1 SQVTM and CDR2 ANQGSEA. In DNA, the CDR3 is TGCAGCGTTGAAGGCACCGGGACTAGCTCCTACGAGCAGTACTTC. It yields the protein CSVEGTGTSSYEQYF.

CDR3 bases: TGTGCCAGCAGCCCGGGGTTAAAATATGGCTACACCTTC. Translation gives CASSPGLKYGYTF. The genes are TRBV14 and TRBJ1-2; no definite D call. Trimming took 4 bases from V and 5 from J, leaving 11 bases between them. The CDR3 covers 13 residues. Germline lookup yields CDR1 SGHDN and CDR2 FVKESK.

The chain uses TRBV11-3 and TRBJ1-3; D is undetermined. This CDR3 contains 14 residues. Germline values: CDR1 SGHNT, CDR2 YENEEA. The germline V and J ends were trimmed by 1 base and 1 base, with 5 bases remaining between them. CDR3 sequence reads: CASSLGGSGNTIYF. The DNA of the CDR3 is TGTGCCAGCAGCTTAGGAGGGTCTGGAAACACCATATATTTT.

The gene calls are TRBV18 and TRBJ2-1, with TRBD1 as a possible D gene (8 bases). Per germline, CDR1 KGHSH and CDR2 LQKENI. The CDR3 totals 16 residues. Trimming removed 6 bases at V and 5 bases at J, with 20 bases between. The CDR3 DNA is TGTGCCAGCTCCCCAGACAGGGGCCGGGGGGACAATGAGCAGTTCTTC. Its protein product is CASSPDRGRGDNEQFF.

The chain uses TRBV11-2 and TRBJ1-4, with D perhaps matching TRBD1 (5 bases). CDR1 SGHAT and CDR2 FQNNGV come from the germline V gene. Trimming removed 5 bases from V and 8 bases from J, with 18 bases in between. This CDR3 has 15 residues. The CDR3: CASSQGGRGKEKLFF. The CDR3 coding sequence is TGTGCCAGCAGCCAGGGAGGACGGGGGAAAGAAAAACTGTTTTTT.